Below are 25 T cell receptor beta chains sequenced from a single sample in a study of T-cell reconstitution after alpha-beta-depleted transplantation in children. The TCRbeta library incorporated unique molecular identifiers. One entry per CDR3 protein, called by TCRdb with MiXCR from the PCR reads. Of 400,000 to 450,000 distinct CDR3 sequences in the sample, 43% are singletons; the top ten hold 27%. The specimen was PBMCs, collected before TCRalphabeta/CD19-depleted stem cell transplant. The receptors were sampled from a girl aged 2-15 years with aplastic anemia, due to receive a stem cell transplant.

The chain carries TRBV18 and TRBJ2-6; 7 bases line up with TRBD1. Germline CDR1 reads KGHSH; CDR2 reads LQKENI. V dropped 0 bases and J dropped 0; count of bases not matched to a gene: 5. This CDR3 contains 18 residues. The CDR3 here is CASSPPTGTISGANVLTF. CDR3 DNA sequence: TGTGCCAGCTCACCACCGACAGGGACGATCTCTGGGGCCAACGTCCTGACTTTC.

In its sample, this clonotype was seen a few times. The chain is built from TRBV20-1 and TRBJ2-5, with unresolved D. In germline, CDR1 is DFQATT, CDR2 SNEGSKA (reference sequence). The CDR3 is 19 residues long. Trimming stripped 3 bases from V and 10 bases from J, with 36 bases between. The CDR3 DNA reads TGCAGTGCTAGTGGAACCAACCCCGTTACCGGCATTATCCCTGGGTACCAGTACTTC. Its protein product is CSASGTNPVTGIIPGYQYF.

This clonotype was found many times. The chain couples TRBV2 to TRBJ2-3, with D possibly matching TRBD1 (6 bases). V lost 0 bases and J 1 base, leaving 14 bases between the germline ends. CDR1 is SNHLY and CDR2 is FYNNEI in the germline V gene. The CDR3 covers 17 residues. CDR3 residues: CASSEALRGRGTDTQYF. CDR3 nucleotide sequence: TGTGCCAGCAGTGAAGCGTTGAGGGGGAGAGGCACAGATACGCAGTATTTT.

This rearrangement joins TRBV20-1 to TRBJ2-3; 7 bases align to TRBD1. J gave up 2 bases and V 2 bases, and 7 bases lay outside the gene matches. The CDR3 loop spans 15 amino acids. Germline CDR1 reads DFQATT; CDR2 reads SNEGSKA (reference sequence). The CDR3 DNA is TGCAGTGCTAGATACCGGGACAGAAACACAGATACGCAGTATTTT. Protein: CSARYRDRNTDTQYF.

For the CDR3, the DNA is TGCGCCAGCAGCTTGGCCGGGTCCGACTACAATGAGCAGTTCTTC. Translated, it gives CASSLAGSDYNEQFF. J is TRBJ2-1 and V is TRBV5-1; D uncertain. The CDR3 covers 15 residues. Germline assignment: CDR1 SGHRS and CDR2 YFSETQ. The ends were cut back, 0 bases at V and 3 bases at J, with 10 bases in the middle.

The chain uses TRBV5-1 and TRBJ2-3; 13 positions match TRBD2. V gave up 0 bases and J gave up 4 bases; unmatched junction bases: 11. The CDR3 is 19 residues long. Looked up from germline, CDR1 is SGHRS and CDR2 is YFSETQ. For the CDR3, the DNA is TGCGCCAGCAGCTTGGCAGGTTGGTTCGGGACTAGCGGGGCAGATACGCAGTATTTT. It translates to CASSLAGWFGTSGADTQYF.

This clonotype has a handful of counts. This rearrangement joins TRBV20-1 to TRBJ1-5, with D unresolved. Germline V gene lookup returns CDR1 DFQATT and CDR2 SNEGSKA (reference sequence). The CDR3 is 15 residues long. Trimming took off 0 bases at V and 6 bases at J, with 15 bases between the two ends. In nucleotides, the CDR3 is TGCAGTGCTAGAGATCCTTCAGGACGTAGTCAGCCCCAGCATTTT. Protein product: CSARDPSGRSQPQHF.

The chain has TRBV6-1 and TRBJ1-1; 9 bases agree with TRBD1. Germline CDR1 reads MNHNS; CDR2 reads SASEGT. V trimming: 11 bases; J trimming: 5 bases; junction bases outside the gene matches: 12. This CDR3 has 14 amino acids. For the CDR3, the DNA is TGTGCCTGCGGACAGGGGCGACGTAGGACTGAAGCTTTCTTT. This gives the protein CACGQGRRRTEAFF.

This clonotype has just a few counts. The chain uses TRBV5-6 and TRBJ2-3; D is unresolved. Trimming took off 0 bases at V and 0 bases at J, with 14 bases between the two ends. This CDR3 has 17 amino acids. The V gene's germline CDR1 is SGHDT and CDR2 YYEEEE. The CDR3: CASSLDTAIPSTDTQYF. The DNA of the CDR3 is TGTGCCAGCAGCTTGGACACCGCAATACCTAGCACAGATACGCAGTATTTT.

This clonotype was observed many times. V is TRBV7-9 and J is TRBJ2-1; tentative D call: TRBD2 (6 bases). The CDR3 has 15 residues. Germline CDR1 reads SEHNR; CDR2 reads FQNEAQ (reference sequence). Trimming pared 0 bases from V and 10 bases from J, leaving 16 bases between. DNA of the CDR3: TGTGCCAGCAGCTTAGCGTTGACTCGACGGGGGGAGCAGTTCTTC. Translating gives CASSLALTRRGEQFF.

The table lists this clonotype with many counts. This sequence joins TRBV6-5 and TRBJ2-2; possibly TRBD1 for D (5 bases). V dropped 0 bases and J dropped 7 bases, with 12 bases sitting between them. This CDR3 has 15 amino acids. The germline V gene has CDR1 MNHEY and CDR2 SVGAGI. CDR3 sequence: CASSYSLGVNGELFF. The CDR3 bases are TGTGCCAGCAGTTACTCCCTAGGGGTTAACGGGGAGCTGTTTTTT.

The V gene is TRBV5-2, the J gene TRBJ2-1; the tabulated D call, TRBD1, remains unverified against the DNA. TRBV5-2 counts as a pseudogene. CDR3 length: 19 residues. CDR3 sequence: CASNFKMGGGEGWVNEQFF. DNA of the CDR3: TGTGCCAGCAACTTTAAAATGGGTGGGGGCGAAGGATGGGTGAATGAGCAGTTCTTC.

This clonotype has more than one count but fewer than ten. The chain couples TRBV28 to TRBJ2-3; TRBD2 matches at 8 bases. V lost 4 bases and J lost 4; bases outside the gene matches: 10. CDR3 size: 16 residues. CDR1 is MDHEN, CDR2 SYDVKM, per germline. CDR3 nucleotides: TGTGCCAGCAGTTCCCATTCGAGCGGGAGACCAGATACGCAGTATTTT. Translated: CASSSHSSGRPDTQYF.

The V call is TRBV5-1, the J call TRBJ2-3; 8 bases fit TRBD1. V lost 2 bases, J lost 1 base, and 3 bases stayed unmatched. This CDR3 has 15 amino acids. Germline V gene sequence: CDR1 SGHRS, CDR2 YFSETQ. CDR3 amino acids: CASSFGQGGTDTQYF. The CDR3 region has the DNA TGCGCCAGCAGCTTTGGACAGGGTGGCACAGATACGCAGTATTTT.

The V gene is TRBV20-1, the J gene TRBJ1-3, with D unresolved. The CDR3 runs to 15 residues. CDR1 is DFQATT and CDR2 is SNEGSKA in the germline V gene (reference sequence). The V and J ends lost 4 bases and 0 bases respectively, with 13 bases between them. The CDR3 DNA reads as TGCAGTGCTACCCCCCCAATAGACTCTGGAAACACCATATATTTT. Protein: CSATPPIDSGNTIYF.

The J gene is TRBJ2-5, the V gene TRBV20-1; tentatively, D is TRBD2 (5 bases). Looked up from germline, CDR1 is DFQATT and CDR2 is SNEGSKA (reference sequence). This CDR3 has 15 residues. The V and J ends lost 7 bases and 3 bases respectively, with 21 bases between them. CDR3 in DNA: TGCAGTGGCCACCCTCAAGCGGAGACGAAAGAGACCCAGTACTTC. This encodes CSGHPQAETKETQYF.

V usage is TRBV5-5 and J usage is TRBJ2-3; D remains ambiguous. Between the trimmed V and J ends, which lost 0 bases and 1 base, there was a span of 9 bases. Germline loops: CDR1 SGHKS, CDR2 YYEKEE (reference sequence). CDR3 length equals 15 residues. In DNA, the CDR3 is TGTGCCAGCAGCTTGGGAGCAGGACGCACAGATACGCAGTATTTT. Protein product: CASSLGAGRTDTQYF. The full variable domain, in which reference TRBV5-5 and TRBJ2-3 provide the parts outside the CDR3, is DAGVTQSPTHLIKTRGQQVTLRCSPISGHKSVSWYQQVLGQGPQFIFQYYEKEERGRGNFPDRFSARQFPNYSSELNVNALLLGDSALYLCASSLGAGRTDTQYFGPGTRLTVL.

In its sample, this clonotype was seen a few times. The J gene is TRBJ1-6, the V gene TRBV2, with unresolved D. Trimming pared 7 bases from V and 9 bases from J, leaving 16 bases between. This CDR3 spans 14 amino acids. CDR1 is SNHLY and CDR2 is FYNNEI in the germline V gene. The CDR3 DNA is TGTGCCAGCACCGGACGGCTGGTGACTTCACCCCTCCACTTT. This sequence encodes CASTGRLVTSPLHF.

This clonotype was seen only a few times. The chain employs TRBV2 and TRBJ1-5; 8 bases match TRBD1. Germline CDR1 is SNHLY and CDR2 is FYNNEI. Losses at the gene ends were 6 bases for V and 2 bases for J; bases not matched to a gene: 9. This CDR3 has 16 residues. The CDR3 DNA follows: TGTGCCAGCAGCGACCCTCCGGGACAGGGCAATCAGCCCCAGCATTTT. Translation: CASSDPPGQGNQPQHF.

This clonotype was counted between two and nine times. This CDR3 is CASSIRREPGPGELFF. In DNA form, the CDR3 reads TGCGCCAGCAGCATCCGCCGGGAGCCCGGACCCGGGGAGCTGTTTTTT. The V gene is TRBV5-1, the J gene TRBJ2-2, with D perhaps matching TRBD2 (6 bases). The CDR3 totals 16 residues. Germline CDR1 SGHRS, CDR2 YFSETQ. The V end was cut by 4 bases, the J end by 6 bases, with 19 bases between.

The chain carries TRBV5-1 and TRBJ1-2; TRBD1 aligns across 8 bases. V shed 4 bases and J 1 base; nucleotides not matched to a gene: 9. Per the germline V gene, CDR1 is SGHRS and CDR2 is YFSETQ. The CDR3 loop spans 16 amino acids. CDR3 amino acids: CASSAADRGLNYGYTF. CDR3 sequence (DNA): TGCGCCAGCAGCGCGGCTGACAGGGGACTTAACTATGGCTACACCTTC.

The chain employs TRBV2 and TRBJ2-2; D remains unclear. V was clipped by 5 bases and J by 6 bases, with 16 bases between them. This CDR3 is 15 amino acids long. The germline gives CDR1 SNHLY, CDR2 FYNNEI. The CDR3 DNA reads as TGTGCCAGCAGTACCGGGTCAGGAAGGTCCGGGGAGCTGTTTTTT. Residues: CASSTGSGRSGELFF. The full variable domain, its missing parts supplied by reference TRBV2 and TRBJ2-2, is EPEVTQTPSHQVTQMGQEVILRCVPISNHLYFYWYRQILGQKVEFLVSFYNNEISEKSEIFDDQFSVERPDGSNFTLKIRSTKLEDSAMYFCASSTGSGRSGELFFGEGSRLTVL.

The chain has TRBV4-2 and TRBJ1-4, with a tentative D call TRBD1 (6 bases). The CDR3 is 14 amino acids. The V end was cut by 2 bases, the J end by 6 bases, with 10 bases between. The germline V gene encodes CDR1 LGHNA and CDR2 YNFKEQ. CDR3 in DNA: TGTGCCAGCAGCCAATTTTCAGGGGATGAAAAACTGTTTTTT. Translating gives CASSQFSGDEKLFF.

The chain is built from TRBV11-1 and TRBJ2-6, with 11 bases fitting TRBD2. The CDR3 covers 18 residues. V shed 5 bases, J shed 4 bases, and the junction held 10 bases outside the gene matches. In germline, CDR1 is SGHAT, CDR2 FQDESV (reference sequence). The CDR3 region is CASSPRTSGSSGANVLTF. As DNA, the CDR3 is TGTGCCAGCAGCCCCCGAACTAGCGGGAGTTCAGGGGCCAACGTCCTGACTTTC.

This chain connects TRBV12-3 or TRBV12-4 to TRBJ1-3; the match to TRBD1 covers 8 bases. This CDR3 contains 17 residues. With V trimmed by 5 bases and J by 2 bases, 11 bases remained unmatched. The CDR3 loop is CASSTHRGGLPGNTIYF. The CDR3 DNA follows: TGTGCCAGCAGTACCCACAGGGGGGGTTTACCTGGAAACACCATATATTTT.